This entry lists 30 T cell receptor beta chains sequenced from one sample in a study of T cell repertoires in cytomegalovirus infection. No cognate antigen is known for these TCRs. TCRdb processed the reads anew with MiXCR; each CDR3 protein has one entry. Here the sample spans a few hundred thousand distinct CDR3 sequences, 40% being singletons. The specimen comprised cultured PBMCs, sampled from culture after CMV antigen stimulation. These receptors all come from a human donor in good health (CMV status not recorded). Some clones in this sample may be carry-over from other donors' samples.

The CDR3 reads CASSLDDRPQHF. In DNA, the CDR3 is TGTGCCAGCAGTTTAGATGATCGGCCCCAGCATTTT. V usage is TRBV12-3 or TRBV12-4 and J usage is TRBJ1-5; D is unresolved. Trimming removed 1 base at V and 9 bases at J, with 7 bases between. This CDR3 region has 12 residues.

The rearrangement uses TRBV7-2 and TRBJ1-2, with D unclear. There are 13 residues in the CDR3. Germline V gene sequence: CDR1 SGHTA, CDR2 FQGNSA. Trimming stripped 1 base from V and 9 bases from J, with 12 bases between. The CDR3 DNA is TGTGCCAGCAGCTTAGATAGAGTTTTGAGCTACACCTTC. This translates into CASSLDRVLSYTF.

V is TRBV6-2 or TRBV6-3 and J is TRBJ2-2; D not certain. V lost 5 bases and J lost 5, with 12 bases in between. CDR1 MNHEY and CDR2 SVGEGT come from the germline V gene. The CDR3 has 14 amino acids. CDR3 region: CASSRAHRTGELFF. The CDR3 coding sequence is TGTGCCAGCAGTAGGGCACACCGGACCGGGGAGCTGTTTTTT.

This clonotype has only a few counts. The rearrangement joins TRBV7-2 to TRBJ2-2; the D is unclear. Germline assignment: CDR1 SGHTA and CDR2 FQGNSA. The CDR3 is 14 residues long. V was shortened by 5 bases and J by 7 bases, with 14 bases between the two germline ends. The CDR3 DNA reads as TGTGCCAGCAGCCCAAGCTTGGCGATCGGGGAGCTGTTTTTT. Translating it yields CASSPSLAIGELFF.

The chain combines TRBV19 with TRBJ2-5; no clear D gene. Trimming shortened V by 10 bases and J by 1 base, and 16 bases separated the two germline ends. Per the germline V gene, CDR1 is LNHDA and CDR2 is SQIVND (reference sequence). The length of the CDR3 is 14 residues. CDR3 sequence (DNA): TGTGCCACCAAAGTTACCCTCTCCCAAGAGACCCAGTACTTC. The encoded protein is CATKVTLSQETQYF.

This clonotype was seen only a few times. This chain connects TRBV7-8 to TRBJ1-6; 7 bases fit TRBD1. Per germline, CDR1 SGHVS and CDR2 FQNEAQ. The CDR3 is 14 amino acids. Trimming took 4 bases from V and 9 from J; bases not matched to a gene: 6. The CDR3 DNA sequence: TGTGCCAGCAGCTCCGGACAGGTGGTTTCACCCCTCCACTTT. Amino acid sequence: CASSSGQVVSPLHF.

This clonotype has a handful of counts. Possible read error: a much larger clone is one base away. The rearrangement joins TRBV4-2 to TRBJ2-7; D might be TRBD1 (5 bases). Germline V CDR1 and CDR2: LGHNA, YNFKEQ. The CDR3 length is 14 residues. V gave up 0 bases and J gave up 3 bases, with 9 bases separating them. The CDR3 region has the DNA TGTGCCAGCAGCCAAGACAGGGTCTTCTACGAGCAGTACTTC. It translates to CASSQDRVFYEQYF.

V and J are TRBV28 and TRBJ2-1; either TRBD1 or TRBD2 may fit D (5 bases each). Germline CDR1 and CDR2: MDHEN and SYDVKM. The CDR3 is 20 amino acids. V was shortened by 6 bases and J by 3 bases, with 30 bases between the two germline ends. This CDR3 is CASSLPRRGTGPRYYNEQFF. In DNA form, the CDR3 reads TGTGCCAGCAGCCTCCCCCGACGGGGCACTGGCCCCCGCTACTACAATGAGCAGTTCTTC.

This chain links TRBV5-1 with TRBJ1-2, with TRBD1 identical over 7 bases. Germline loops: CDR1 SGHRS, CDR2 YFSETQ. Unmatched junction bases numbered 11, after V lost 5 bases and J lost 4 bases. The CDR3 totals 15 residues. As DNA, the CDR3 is TGCGCCAGCAGTTCGGGACAGACCCCGATCTATGGCTACACCTTC. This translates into CASSSGQTPIYGYTF.

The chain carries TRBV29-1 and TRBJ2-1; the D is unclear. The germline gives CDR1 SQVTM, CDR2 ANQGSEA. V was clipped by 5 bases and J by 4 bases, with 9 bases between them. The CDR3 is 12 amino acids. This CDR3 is CSVSRAYNEQFF. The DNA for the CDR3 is TGCAGCGTTTCTAGAGCTTACAATGAGCAGTTCTTC.

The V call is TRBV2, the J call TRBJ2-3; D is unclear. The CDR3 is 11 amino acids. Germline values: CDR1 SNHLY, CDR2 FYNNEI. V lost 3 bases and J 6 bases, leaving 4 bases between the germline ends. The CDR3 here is CASSDRDTQYF. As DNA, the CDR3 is TGTGCCAGCAGTGACCGGGATACGCAGTATTTT. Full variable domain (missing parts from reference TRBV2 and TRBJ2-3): EPEVTQTPSHQVTQMGQEVILRCVPISNHLYFYWYRQILGQKVEFLVSFYNNEISEKSEIFDDQFSVERPDGSNFTLKIRSTKLEDSAMYFCASSDRDTQYFGPGTRLTVL.

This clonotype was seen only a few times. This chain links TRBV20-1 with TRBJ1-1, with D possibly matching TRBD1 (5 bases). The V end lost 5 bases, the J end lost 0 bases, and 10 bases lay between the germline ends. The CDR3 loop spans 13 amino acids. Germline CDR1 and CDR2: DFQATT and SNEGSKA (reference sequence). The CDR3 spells CSAAGRVNTEAFF. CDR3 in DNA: TGCAGTGCTGCGGGACGGGTGAACACTGAAGCTTTCTTT.

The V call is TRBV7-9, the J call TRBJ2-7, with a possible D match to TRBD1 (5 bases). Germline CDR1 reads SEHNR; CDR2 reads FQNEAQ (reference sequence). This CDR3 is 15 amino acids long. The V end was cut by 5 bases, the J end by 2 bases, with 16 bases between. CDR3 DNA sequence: TGTGCCAGCAGCCAAGGAAGCAGGGCTCCCTACGAGCAGTACTTC. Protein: CASSQGSRAPYEQYF.

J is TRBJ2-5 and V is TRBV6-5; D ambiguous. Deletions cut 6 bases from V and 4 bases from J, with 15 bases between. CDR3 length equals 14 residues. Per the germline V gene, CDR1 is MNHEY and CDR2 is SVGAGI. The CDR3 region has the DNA TGTGCCAGCAGACTCTCGGTAGGAGTAGAGACCCAGTACTTC. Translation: CASRLSVGVETQYF.

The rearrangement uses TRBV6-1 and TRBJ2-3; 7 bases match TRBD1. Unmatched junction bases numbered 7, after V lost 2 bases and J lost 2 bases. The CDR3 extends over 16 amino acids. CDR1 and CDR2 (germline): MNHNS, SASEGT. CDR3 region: CASSETPGQLTDTQYF. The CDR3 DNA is TGTGCCAGCAGTGAAACACCGGGACAGCTCACAGATACGCAGTATTTT.

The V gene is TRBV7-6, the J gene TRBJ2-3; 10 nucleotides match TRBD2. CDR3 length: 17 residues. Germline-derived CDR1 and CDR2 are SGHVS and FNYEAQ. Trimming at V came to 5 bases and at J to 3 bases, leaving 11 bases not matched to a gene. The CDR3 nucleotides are TGTGCCAGCAGCCGAGGGTCTAGCGGGAGTAGGACAGATACGCAGTATTTT. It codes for CASSRGSSGSRTDTQYF.

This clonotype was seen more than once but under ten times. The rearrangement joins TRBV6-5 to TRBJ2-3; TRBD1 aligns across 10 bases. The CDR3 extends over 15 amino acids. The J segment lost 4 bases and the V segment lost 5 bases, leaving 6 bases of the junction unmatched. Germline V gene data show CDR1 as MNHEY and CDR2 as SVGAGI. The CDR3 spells CASSNRDRGPDTQYF. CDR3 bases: TGTGCCAGCAGTAACCGGGACAGGGGCCCAGATACGCAGTATTTT.

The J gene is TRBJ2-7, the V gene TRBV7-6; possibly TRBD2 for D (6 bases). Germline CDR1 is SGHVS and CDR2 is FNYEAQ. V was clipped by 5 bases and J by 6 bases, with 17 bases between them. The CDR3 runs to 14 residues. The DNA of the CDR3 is TGTGCCAGCAGCAAACCGCCGGAGGGACGCGAGCAGTACTTC. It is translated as CASSKPPEGREQYF. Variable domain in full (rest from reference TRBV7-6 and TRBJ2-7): GAGVSQSPRYKVTKRGQDVALRCDPISGHVSLYWYRQALGQGPEFLTYFNYEAQQDKSGLPNDRFSAERPEGSISTLTIQRTEQRDSAMYRCASSKPPEGREQYFGPGTRLTVT.

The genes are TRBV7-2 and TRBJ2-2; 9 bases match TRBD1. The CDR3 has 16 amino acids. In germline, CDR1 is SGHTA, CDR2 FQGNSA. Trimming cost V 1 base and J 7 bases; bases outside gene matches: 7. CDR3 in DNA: TGTGCCAGCAGCTTAGAAGGGGACAGGGCTAGCGGGGAGCTGTTTTTT. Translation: CASSLEGDRASGELFF.

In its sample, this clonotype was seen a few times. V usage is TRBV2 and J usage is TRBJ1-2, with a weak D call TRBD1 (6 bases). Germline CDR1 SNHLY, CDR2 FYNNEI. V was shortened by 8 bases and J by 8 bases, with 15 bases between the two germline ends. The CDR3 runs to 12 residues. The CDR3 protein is CASGQLLRGYTF. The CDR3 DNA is TGTGCCAGCGGACAGCTTCTGCGGGGCTACACCTTC.

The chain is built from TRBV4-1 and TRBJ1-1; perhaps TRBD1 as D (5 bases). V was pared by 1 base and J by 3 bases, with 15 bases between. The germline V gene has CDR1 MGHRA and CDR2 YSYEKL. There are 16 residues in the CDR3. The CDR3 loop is CASSQVWAAGYTEAFF. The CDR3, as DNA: TGCGCCAGCAGCCAAGTCTGGGCCGCAGGGTACACTGAAGCTTTCTTT.

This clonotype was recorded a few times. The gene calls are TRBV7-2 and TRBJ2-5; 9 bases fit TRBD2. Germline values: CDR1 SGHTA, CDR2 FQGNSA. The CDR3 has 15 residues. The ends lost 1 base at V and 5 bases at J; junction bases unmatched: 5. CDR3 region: CASSLGLAGWETQYF. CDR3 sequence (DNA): TGTGCCAGCAGCTTAGGCCTAGCGGGGTGGGAGACCCAGTACTTC. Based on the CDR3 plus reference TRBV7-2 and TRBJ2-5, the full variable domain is GAGVSQSPSNKVTEKGKDVELRCDPISGHTALYWYRQSLGQGLEFLIYFQGNSAPDKSGLPSDRFSAERTGGSVSTLTIQRTQQEDSAVYLCASSLGLAGWETQYFGPGTRLLVL.

The CDR3 spells CASRFGGETQYF. CDR3 bases: TGTGCCAGCAGGTTCGGAGGAGAGACGCAGTATTTT. The rearrangement joins TRBV7-2 to TRBJ2-3; D might be TRBD2 (5 bases). V gave up 6 bases and J gave up 9 bases, with 13 bases separating them. Germline loops: CDR1 SGHTA, CDR2 FQGNSA. The CDR3 is 12 residues long.

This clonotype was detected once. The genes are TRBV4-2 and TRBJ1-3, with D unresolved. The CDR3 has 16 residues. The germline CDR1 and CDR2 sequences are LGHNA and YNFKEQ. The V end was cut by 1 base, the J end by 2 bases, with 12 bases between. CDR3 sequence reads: CASSQGQGPPGNTIYF. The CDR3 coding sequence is TGTGCCAGCAGCCAAGGACAAGGGCCCCCTGGAAACACCATATATTTT.

CDR3 nucleotides: TGTGCCAGCAGCTTAGATCCGGGGTCCGACGAGCAGTACTTC. Its translation is CASSLDPGSDEQYF. This chain uses TRBV7-6 with TRBJ2-7, with D perhaps matching TRBD2 (5 bases). V was clipped by 1 base and J by 5 bases, with 12 bases between them. There are 14 residues in the CDR3. Germline lookup yields CDR1 SGHVS and CDR2 FNYEAQ.

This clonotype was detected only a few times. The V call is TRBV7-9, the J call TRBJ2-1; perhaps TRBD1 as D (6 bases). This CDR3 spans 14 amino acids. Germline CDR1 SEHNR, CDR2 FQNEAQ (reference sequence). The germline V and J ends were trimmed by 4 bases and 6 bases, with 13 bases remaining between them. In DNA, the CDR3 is TGTGCCAGCAGCTCGGGACAAAACCTCAATGAGCAGTTCTTC. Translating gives CASSSGQNLNEQFF.

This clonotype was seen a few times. In DNA, the CDR3 is TGCGCCAGCACCTTCGGGGAGACCCAGTACTTC. Encoded protein: CASTFGETQYF. J is TRBJ2-5 and V is TRBV10-2; D unresolved. V was shortened by 7 bases and J by 5 bases, with 8 bases between the two germline ends. CDR1 is WSHSY, CDR2 SAAADI, per germline. The CDR3 loop spans 11 amino acids.

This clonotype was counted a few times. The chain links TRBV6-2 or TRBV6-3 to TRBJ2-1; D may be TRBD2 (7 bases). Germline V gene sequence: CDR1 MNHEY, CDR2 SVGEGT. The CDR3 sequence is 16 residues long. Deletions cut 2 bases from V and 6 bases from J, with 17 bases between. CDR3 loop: CASSYGQGGGINEQFF. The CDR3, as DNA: TGTGCCAGCAGTTACGGCCAGGGAGGGGGGATCAATGAGCAGTTCTTC.

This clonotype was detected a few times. The CDR3 sequence is CASSYSRSRRGAGANVLTF. The CDR3 nucleotides read TGTGCCAGCAGTTACTCGAGGTCCCGCAGGGGAGCTGGGGCCAACGTCCTGACTTTC. This chain connects TRBV6-2 or TRBV6-3 to TRBJ2-6; a weak D match, TRBD1 (6 bases). The length of the CDR3 is 19 residues. V was shortened by 0 bases and J by 2 bases, with 17 bases between the two germline ends. Looked up from germline, CDR1 is MNHEY and CDR2 is SVGEGT.

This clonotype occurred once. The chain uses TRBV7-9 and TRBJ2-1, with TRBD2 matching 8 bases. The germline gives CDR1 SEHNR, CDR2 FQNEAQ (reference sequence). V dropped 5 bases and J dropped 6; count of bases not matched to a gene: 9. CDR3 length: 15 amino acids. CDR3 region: CASSHTSGGSNEQFF. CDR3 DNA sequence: TGTGCCAGCAGCCACACTAGCGGAGGCTCCAATGAGCAGTTCTTC.